This T cell receptor (beta chain) was recovered during a study of regulatory T cells in long-lasting Graves disease. The V gene's germline CDR1 is SNHLY and CDR2 FYNNEI. The CDR3 spans 15 residues. The trim removed 6 bases at V and 7 bases at J, leaving 5 bases unmatched. Researchers made TCR beta libraries by using iRepertoire HTBI primers and running Arm-PCR on CDR3 regions. TCRdb independently ran MiXCR on the multiplex PCR reads; one entry per CDR3 protein. The sample holds approximately 540,000 distinct CDR3 sequences; 12% are singletons and the top ten take almost 9%. Time point here: newly diagnosed GD, antithyroid drugs for less than 3 months. The TCR library used RNA extracted from PBMCs. The sample was also linked to a second study, of T cells in Graves' hyperthyroidism and ophthalmopathy. According to that study: Graves' hyperthyroidism without ophthalmopathy progression within 18 months was termed stable.

The sequenced sample was peripheral blood mononuclear cells (PBMCs), obtained at new diagnosis, from a patient treated with antithyroid drugs. This rearrangement joins TRBV2 to TRBJ2-1; the match to TRBD2 covers 14 bases. The source of this sequence is a woman aged 25 to 39 with Graves disease. The CDR3 nucleotides read TGTGCCAGCAGCGGACTAGCGGGAGGCATGAATGAGCAGTTCTTC. It encodes CASSGLAGGMNEQFF.